A selection of T cell receptor beta chains follows, all from one sample in a study of blood T cell repertoires in COVID-19. Using immunoSEQ multiplex PCR, the repertoire was profiled, and TCRdb retains in-frame clones only, with some absent. Altogether around 100,000 clones are present, over 75% being singletons, with the ten largest covering roughly 1.5%. Material for sequencing was peripheral blood. The receptor set was obtained from a man over 45 with acute or convalescent COVID-19. Each CDR3 is given with its conserved first and last residue. Each record gives: V gene, D gene, CDR3 protein. A D gene is named only where the DNA matches it firmly.

v_gene: TRBV5-1
d_gene: TRBD1
CDR3aa: CASSLGDRDTEAFF

v_gene: TRBV18
d_gene: -
CDR3aa: CASSPAGAGQPQHF

v_gene: TRBV5-1
d_gene: TRBD1
CDR3aa: CASSLRTGGNEKLFF

v_gene: TRBV6-5
d_gene: TRBD1
CDR3aa: CASSYGTVPYGYTF

v_gene: TRBV23-1
d_gene: -
CDR3aa: CASSQSRRPSNTEAFF

v_gene: TRBV30
d_gene: TRBD1
CDR3aa: CAWRTPQGAMNTEAFF

v_gene: TRBV5-4
d_gene: -
CDR3aa: CASSRESTEAFF

v_gene: TRBV3-1/TRBV3-2
d_gene: -
CDR3aa: CASSQSSGNTIYF

v_gene: TRBV30
d_gene: -
CDR3aa: CAWSVLLQDNSPLHF

v_gene: TRBV5-6
d_gene: TRBD2
CDR3aa: CASTGLAAGPHSDEQFF